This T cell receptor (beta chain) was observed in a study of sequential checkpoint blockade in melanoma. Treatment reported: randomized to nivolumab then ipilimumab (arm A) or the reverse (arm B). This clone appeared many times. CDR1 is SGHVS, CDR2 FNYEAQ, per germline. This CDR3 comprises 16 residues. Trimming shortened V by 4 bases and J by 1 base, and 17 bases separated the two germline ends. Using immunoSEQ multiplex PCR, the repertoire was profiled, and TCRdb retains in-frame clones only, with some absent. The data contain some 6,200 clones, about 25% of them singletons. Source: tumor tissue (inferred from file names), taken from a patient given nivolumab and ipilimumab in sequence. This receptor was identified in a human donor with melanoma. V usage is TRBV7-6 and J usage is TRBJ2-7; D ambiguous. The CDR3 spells CASSSRLRTSSYEQYF. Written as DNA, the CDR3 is TGTGCCAGCAGCTCTCGACTGAGGACCTCTTCCTACGAGCAGTACTTC.